This T cell receptor beta chain was captured by sequencing in a study of glioma-infiltrating T cells after dendritic cell vaccination. Study conclusions and caveats: Longer survival after dendritic cell vaccination followed higher pretreatment TIL content. Higher TCR clonality did not directly relate to longer survival.

V was cut by 5 bases and J by 4 bases, with 6 bases left in between. This CDR3 has 12 residues. Germline V lookup: CDR1 SNHLY, CDR2 FYNNEI. Specified time point: after dendritic cell vaccination, including at tumor progression/relapse. Selection required adequate fresh-frozen tumor tissue plus more than two years' survival data. This clone was counted a single time. Its cognate antigen is unknown. The protocol was immunoSEQ multiplex PCR, while the TCRdb copy is restricted to in-frame clones and leaves out a portion. The sample holds about 58,000 clones, 70% to 90% seen once. This specimen consisted of blood, obtained after dendritic cell vaccination. This chain joins TRBV2 and TRBJ1-5; D remains ambiguous. This receptor was taken from a human donor with glioblastoma. For the CDR3, the DNA is TGTGCCAGCAGTTCTAATAATCAGCCCCAGCATTTT. Protein sequence: CASSSNNQPQHF.